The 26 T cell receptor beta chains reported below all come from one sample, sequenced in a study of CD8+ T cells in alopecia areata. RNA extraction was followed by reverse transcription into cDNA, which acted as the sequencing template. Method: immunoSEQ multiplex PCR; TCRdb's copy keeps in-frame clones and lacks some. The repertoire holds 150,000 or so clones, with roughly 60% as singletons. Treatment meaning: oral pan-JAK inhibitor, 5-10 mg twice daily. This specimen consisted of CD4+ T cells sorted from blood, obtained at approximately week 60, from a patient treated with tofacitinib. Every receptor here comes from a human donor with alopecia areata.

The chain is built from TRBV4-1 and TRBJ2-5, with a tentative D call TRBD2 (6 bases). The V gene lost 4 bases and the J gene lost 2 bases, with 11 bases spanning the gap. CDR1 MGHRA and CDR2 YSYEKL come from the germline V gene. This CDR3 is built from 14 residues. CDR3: CASSLRGLQETQYF. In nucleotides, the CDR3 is TGCGCCAGCAGCCTCCGTGGACTACAAGAGACCCAGTACTTC.

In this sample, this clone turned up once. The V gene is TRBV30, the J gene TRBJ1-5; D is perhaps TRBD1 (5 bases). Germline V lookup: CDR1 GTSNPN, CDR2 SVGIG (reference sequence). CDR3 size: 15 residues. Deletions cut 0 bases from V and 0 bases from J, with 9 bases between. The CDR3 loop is CAWSVPGTSNQPQHF. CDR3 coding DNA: TGTGCCTGGAGTGTACCAGGGACTAGCAATCAGCCCCAGCATTTT.

The CDR3 loop reads CSVGYSGTGGYEQYF. CDR3 DNA: TGCAGCGTTGGTTACTCCGGGACAGGGGGCTACGAGCAGTACTTC. The chain couples TRBV29-1 to TRBJ2-7, with 11 bases fitting TRBD1. Germline V CDR1 and CDR2: SQVTM, ANQGSEA. V lost 4 bases to trimming and J lost 3 bases; unmatched junction nucleotides: 8. The CDR3 runs to 15 residues.

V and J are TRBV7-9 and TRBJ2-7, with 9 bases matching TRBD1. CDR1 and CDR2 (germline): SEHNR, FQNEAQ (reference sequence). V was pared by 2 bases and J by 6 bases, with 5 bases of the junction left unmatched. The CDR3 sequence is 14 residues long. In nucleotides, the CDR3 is TGTGCCAGCAGCTTACAGGGACAGGGTACCGAGCAGTACTTC. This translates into CASSLQGQGTEQYF. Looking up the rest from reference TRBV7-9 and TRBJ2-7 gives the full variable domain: DTGVSQNPRHKITKRGQNVTFRCDPISEHNRLYWYRQTLGQGPEFLTYFQNEAQLEKSRLLSDRFSAERPKGSFSTLEIQRTEQGDSAMYLCASSLQGQGTEQYFGPGTRLTVT.

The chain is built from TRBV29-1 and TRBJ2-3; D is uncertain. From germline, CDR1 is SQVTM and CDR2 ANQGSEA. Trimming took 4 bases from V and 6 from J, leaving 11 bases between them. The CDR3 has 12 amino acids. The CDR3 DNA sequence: TGCAGCGTTGGGTTTAGCCCGGATACGCAGTATTTT. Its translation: CSVGFSPDTQYF.

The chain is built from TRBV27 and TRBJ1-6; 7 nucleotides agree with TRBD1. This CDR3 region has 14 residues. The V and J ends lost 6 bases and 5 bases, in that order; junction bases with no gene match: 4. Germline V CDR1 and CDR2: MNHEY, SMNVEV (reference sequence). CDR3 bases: TGTGCCAGCAGCCAAGGACAGGATAATTCACCCCTCCACTTT. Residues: CASSQGQDNSPLHF.

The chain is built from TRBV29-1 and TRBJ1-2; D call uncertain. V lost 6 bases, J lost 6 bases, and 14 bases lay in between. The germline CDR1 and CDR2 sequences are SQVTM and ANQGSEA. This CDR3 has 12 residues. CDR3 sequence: CSVRTSRDGYTF. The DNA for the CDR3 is TGCAGCGTACGGACCAGTCGGGATGGCTACACCTTC.

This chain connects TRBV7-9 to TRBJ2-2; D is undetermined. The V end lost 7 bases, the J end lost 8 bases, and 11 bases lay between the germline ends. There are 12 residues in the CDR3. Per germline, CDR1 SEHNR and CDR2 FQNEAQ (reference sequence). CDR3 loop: CASTPSRGELFF. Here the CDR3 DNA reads TGTGCCAGCACCCCTTCGAGGGGGGAGCTGTTTTTT. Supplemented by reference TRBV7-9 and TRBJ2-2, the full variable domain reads DTGVSQNPRHKITKRGQNVTFRCDPISEHNRLYWYRQTLGQGPEFLTYFQNEAQLEKSRLLSDRFSAERPKGSFSTLEIQRTEQGDSAMYLCASTPSRGELFFGEGSRLTVL.

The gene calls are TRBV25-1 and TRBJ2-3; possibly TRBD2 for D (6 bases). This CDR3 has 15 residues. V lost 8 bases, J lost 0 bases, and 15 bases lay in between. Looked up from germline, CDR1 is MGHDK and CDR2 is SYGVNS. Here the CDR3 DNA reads TGTGCCAGCGTACCGGGACTGACTAGCACAGATACGCAGTATTTT. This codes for CASVPGLTSTDTQYF.

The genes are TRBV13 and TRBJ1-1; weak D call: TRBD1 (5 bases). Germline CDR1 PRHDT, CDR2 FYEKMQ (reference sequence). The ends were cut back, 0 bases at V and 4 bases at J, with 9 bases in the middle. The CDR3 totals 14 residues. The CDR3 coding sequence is TGTGCCAGCAGCTTAGGCCGGGACTTCACTGAAGCTTTCTTT. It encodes CASSLGRDFTEAFF.

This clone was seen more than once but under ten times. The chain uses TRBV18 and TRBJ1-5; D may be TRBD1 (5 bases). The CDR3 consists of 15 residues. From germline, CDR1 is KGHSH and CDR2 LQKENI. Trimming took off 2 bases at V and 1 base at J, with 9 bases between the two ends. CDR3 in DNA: TGTGCCAGCTCACCATCGGGACGGAGCAATCAGCCCCAGCATTTT. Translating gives CASSPSGRSNQPQHF.

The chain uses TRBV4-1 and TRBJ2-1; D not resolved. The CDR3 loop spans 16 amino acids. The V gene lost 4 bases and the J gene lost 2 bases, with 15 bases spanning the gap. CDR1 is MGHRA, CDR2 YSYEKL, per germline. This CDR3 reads CASSPFAGNTYNEQFF. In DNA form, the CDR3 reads TGCGCCAGCAGCCCCTTCGCCGGAAATACCTACAATGAGCAGTTCTTC.

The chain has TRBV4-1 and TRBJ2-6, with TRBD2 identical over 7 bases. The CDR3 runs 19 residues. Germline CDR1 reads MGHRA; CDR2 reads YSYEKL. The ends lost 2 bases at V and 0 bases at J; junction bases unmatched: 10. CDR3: CASSQSGRGPFSGANVLTF. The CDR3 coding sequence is TGCGCCAGCAGCCAAAGTGGGAGGGGCCCTTTCTCTGGGGCCAACGTCCTGACTTTC.

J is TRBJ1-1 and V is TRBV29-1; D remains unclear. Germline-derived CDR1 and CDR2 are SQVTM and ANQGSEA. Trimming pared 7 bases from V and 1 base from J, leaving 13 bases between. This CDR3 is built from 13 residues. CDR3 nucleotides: TGCAGCGCTGGGAGGCCGTCGAACACTGAAGCTTTCTTT. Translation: CSAGRPSNTEAFF.

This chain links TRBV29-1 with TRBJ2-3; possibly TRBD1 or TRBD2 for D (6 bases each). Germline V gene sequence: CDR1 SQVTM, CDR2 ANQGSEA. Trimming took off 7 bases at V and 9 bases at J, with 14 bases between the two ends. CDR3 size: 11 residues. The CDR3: CSGGAGSTQYF. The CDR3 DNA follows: TGCAGCGGGGGGGCAGGGTCGACGCAGTATTTT.

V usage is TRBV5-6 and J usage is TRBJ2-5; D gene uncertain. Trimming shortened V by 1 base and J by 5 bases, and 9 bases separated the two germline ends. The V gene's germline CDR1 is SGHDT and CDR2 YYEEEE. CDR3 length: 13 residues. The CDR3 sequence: CASSLQVRETQYF. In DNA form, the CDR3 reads TGTGCCAGCAGCTTGCAGGTGCGGGAGACCCAGTACTTC.

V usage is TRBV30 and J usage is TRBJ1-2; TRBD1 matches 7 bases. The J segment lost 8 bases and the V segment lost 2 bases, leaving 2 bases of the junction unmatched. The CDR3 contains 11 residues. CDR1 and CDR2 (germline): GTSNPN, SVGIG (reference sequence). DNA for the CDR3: TGTGCCTGGAGTCTAGGGGGCGGCTACACCTTC. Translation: CAWSLGGGYTF.

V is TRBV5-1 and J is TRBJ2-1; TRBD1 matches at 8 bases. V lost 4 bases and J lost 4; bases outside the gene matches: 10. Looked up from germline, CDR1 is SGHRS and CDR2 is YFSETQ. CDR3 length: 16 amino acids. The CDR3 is CASSHAGGAGYNEQFF. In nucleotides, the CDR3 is TGCGCCAGCAGCCACGCAGGGGGCGCGGGTTACAATGAGCAGTTCTTC. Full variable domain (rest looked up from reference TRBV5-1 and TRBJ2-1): KAGVTQTPRYLIKTRGQQVTLSCSPISGHRSVSWYQQTPGQGLQFLFEYFSETQRNKGNFPGRFSGRQFSNSRSEMNVSTLELGDSALYLCASSHAGGAGYNEQFFGPGTRLTVL.

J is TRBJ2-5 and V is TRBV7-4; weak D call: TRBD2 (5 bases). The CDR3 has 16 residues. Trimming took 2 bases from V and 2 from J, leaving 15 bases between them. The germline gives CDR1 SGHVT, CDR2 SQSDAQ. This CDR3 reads CASSLRCRGQQETQYF. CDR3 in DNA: TGTGCCAGCAGCTTAAGGTGCCGAGGGCAACAAGAGACCCAGTACTTC.

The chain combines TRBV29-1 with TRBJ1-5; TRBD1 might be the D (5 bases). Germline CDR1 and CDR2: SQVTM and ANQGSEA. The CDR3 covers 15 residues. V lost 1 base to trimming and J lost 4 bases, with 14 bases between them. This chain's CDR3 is CSVEVGAGSNQPQHF. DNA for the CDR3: TGCAGCGTTGAAGTCGGGGCGGGGTCGAATCAGCCCCAGCATTTT. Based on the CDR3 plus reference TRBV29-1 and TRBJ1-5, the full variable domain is SAVISQKPSRDICQRGTSLTIQCQVDSQVTMMFWYRQQPGQSLTLIATANQGSEATYESGFVIDKFPISRPNLTFSTLTVSNMSPEDSSIYLCSVEVGAGSNQPQHFGDGTRLSIL.

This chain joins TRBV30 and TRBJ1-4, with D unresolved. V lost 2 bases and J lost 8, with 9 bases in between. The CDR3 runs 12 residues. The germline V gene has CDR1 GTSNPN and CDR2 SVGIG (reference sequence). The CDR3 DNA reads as TGTGCCTGGAGTCCCGGGAGGGAAAAACTGTTTTTT. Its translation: CAWSPGREKLFF.

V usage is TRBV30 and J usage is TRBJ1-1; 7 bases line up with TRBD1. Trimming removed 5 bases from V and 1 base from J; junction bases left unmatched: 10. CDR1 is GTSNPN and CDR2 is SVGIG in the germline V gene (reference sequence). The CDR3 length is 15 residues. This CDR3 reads CAWDRVLASNTEAFF. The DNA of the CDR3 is TGTGCCTGGGACAGGGTGCTGGCGTCGAACACTGAAGCTTTCTTT.

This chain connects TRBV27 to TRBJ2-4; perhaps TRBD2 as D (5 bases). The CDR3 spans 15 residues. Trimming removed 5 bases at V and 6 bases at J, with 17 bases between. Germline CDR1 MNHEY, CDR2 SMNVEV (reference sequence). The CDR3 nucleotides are TGTGCCAGCAGTCCCACCCGCTCGACTATAAACATTCAGTACTTC. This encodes CASSPTRSTINIQYF.

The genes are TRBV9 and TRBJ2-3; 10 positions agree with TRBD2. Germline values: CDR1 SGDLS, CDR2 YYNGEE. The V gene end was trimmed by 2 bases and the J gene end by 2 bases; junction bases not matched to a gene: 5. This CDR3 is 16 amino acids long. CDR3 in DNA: TGTGCCAGCAGCGTTTCCCTAGCGGGGGCCACAGATACGCAGTATTTT. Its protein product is CASSVSLAGATDTQYF. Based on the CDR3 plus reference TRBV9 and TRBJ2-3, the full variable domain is DSGVTQTPKHLITATGQRVTLRCSPRSGDLSVYWYQQSLDQGLQFLIQYYNGEERAKGNILERFSAQQFPDLHSELNLSSLELGDSALYFCASSVSLAGATDTQYFGPGTRLTVL.

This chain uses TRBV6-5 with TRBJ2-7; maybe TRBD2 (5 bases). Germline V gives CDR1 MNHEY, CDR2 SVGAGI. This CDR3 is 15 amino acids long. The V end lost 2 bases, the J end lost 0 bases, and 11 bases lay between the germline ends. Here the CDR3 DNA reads TGTGCCAGCAGTTACAATCCGGGGTTCTCCTACGAGCAGTACTTC. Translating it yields CASSYNPGFSYEQYF.

The CDR3 DNA reads as TGCGCCAGCAGCTTGTATATGACTAGCGGGGGTGGAGATACGCAGTATTTT. This gives the protein CASSLYMTSGGGDTQYF. This chain joins TRBV5-1 and TRBJ2-3; 12 bases agree with TRBD2. Germline-derived CDR1 and CDR2 are SGHRS and YFSETQ. Losses at the gene ends were 1 base for V and 5 bases for J; bases not matched to a gene: 8. The CDR3 extends over 17 amino acids.